This is a list of T cell receptor beta chains from one sample in a study of cytomegalovirus exposure and HLA in healthy donors. Sequencing was performed with immunoSEQ multiplex PCR; in TCRdb, only in-frame clones are kept and a portion is missing. The top ten clones hold roughly 5.5% of a sample with over 80,000 clones, 60% to 80% of them seen once. Sequencing was carried out using PBMCs. These receptors were obtained from a female donor in good health and CMV-seronegative. The CDR3 runs from the conserved cysteine through the conserved F or W. A D gene is named only where the DNA matches it firmly. Where a row states a size, it is once, few, many or the class of an expanded clone; other rows omit it.

clone size | D gene | J gene | V gene | CDR3 protein | CDR3 DNA
NA | NA | TRBJ1-2 | TRBV11-2 | CASSSAGAPFFPNGYTF | TGTGCCAGCAGCTCCGCGGGGGCCCCCTTCTTCCCTAATGGCTACACCTTC
NA | TRBD1 | TRBJ1-2 | TRBV5-4 | CASSLSLGGGGYTF | TGTGCCAGCAGCTTGTCTTTAGGGGGCGGGGGCTACACCTTC
NA | NA | TRBJ2-3 | TRBV5-1 | CASSLMSGGSADTQYF | TGCGCCAGCAGCCTGATGTCTGGCGGGTCCGCAGATACGCAGTATTTT
NA | NA | TRBJ2-3 | TRBV29-1 | CSGRDPSADTQYF | TGCAGCGGCCGGGATCCCTCAGCAGATACGCAGTATTTT
NA | NA | TRBJ2-2 | TRBV6-6 | CASSYGQRSSGELFF | TGTGCCAGCAGTTACGGACAGAGATCTTCCGGGGAGCTGTTTTTT
NA | TRBD1 | TRBJ1-6 | TRBV13 | CASSFSGQGGYSPLHF | TGTGCCAGCAGCTTCTCCGGACAGGGCGGGTATTCACCCCTCCACTTT
NA | TRBD1 | TRBJ2-7 | TRBV5-7 | CASSLRDRGHDEQYF | TGTGCCAGCAGCCTACGGGACAGGGGGCACGACGAGCAGTACTTC
few | TRBD1 | TRBJ2-1 | TRBV28 | CASSPSGTGVYNEFF | TGTGCCAGCAGTCCGTCCGGGACAGGGGTCTATAACGAGTTCTTC
NA | TRBD2 | TRBJ2-7 | TRBV7-9 | CASSRPRSGSGGSSYEQYF | TGTGCCAGCAGCCGCCCGCGAAGTGGTAGCGGGGGCAGCTCCTACGAGCAGTACTTC
NA | NA | TRBJ1-2 | TRBV5-8 | CASSLGRYTF | TGTGCCAGCAGCTTGGGTAGATACACCTTC
few | TRBD2 | TRBJ2-1 | TRBV4-3 | CASSQEEGLGGEQFF | TGCGCCAGCAGCCAAGAGGAGGGACTAGGAGGTGAGCAGTTCTTC
NA | NA | TRBJ2-6 | TRBV10-3 | CAISDVRGSGANVLTF | TGTGCCATCAGTGACGTACGGGGCTCTGGGGCCAACGTCCTGACTTTC
NA | NA | TRBJ1-4 | TRBV7-9 | CASSLTGAKDEKLFF | TGTGCCAGCAGCTTGACAGGTGCCAAAGATGAAAAACTGTTTTTT
NA | TRBD1 | TRBJ2-7 | TRBV7-9 | CASSSYRDRGYEQYF | TGTGCCAGCAGCTCCTACCGGGACAGGGGCTACGAGCAGTACTTC
NA | TRBD2 | TRBJ2-1 | TRBV5-4 | CASSLPGSGGDNEQFF | TGTGCCAGCAGCCTCCCGGGGAGCGGGGGGGACAATGAGCAGTTCTTC
NA | TRBD2 | TRBJ2-7 | TRBV5-6 | CASSLAASGRASNYEQYF | TGTGCCAGCAGCTTGGCGGCTAGCGGGAGGGCATCGAACTACGAGCAGTACTTC
NA | TRBD1 | TRBJ2-5 | TRBV7-9 | CASSPGQGVGETQYF | TGTGCCAGCAGCCCGGGACAGGGGGTGGGGGAGACCCAGTACTTC
few | NA | TRBJ2-5 | TRBV29-1 | CSVRPRVPIQYF | TGCAGCGTTAGGCCGCGGGTGCCTATCCAGTACTTC
NA | NA | TRBJ1-4 | TRBV6-1 | CASQVGGAGEKLFF | TGTGCCAGCCAAGTTGGGGGGGCGGGTGAAAAACTGTTTTTT
NA | TRBD1 | TRBJ2-2 | TRBV5-6 | CASSFDRDNTGELFF | TGTGCCAGCAGCTTCGACAGGGACAACACCGGGGAGCTGTTTTTT
NA | NA | TRBJ1-5 | TRBV7-9 | CASSSQQGASQPQHF | TGTGCCAGCAGTTCACAACAGGGTGCGAGTCAGCCCCAGCATTTT
NA | TRBD2 | TRBJ2-3 | TRBV4-2 | CASSGDRAGYTQYF | TGTGCCAGCAGCGGTGACAGAGCGGGGTATACGCAGTATTTT
few | TRBD1 | TRBJ1-1 | TRBV5-1 | CASSLGPTGVNTEAFF | TGCGCCAGCAGCTTGGGACCGACAGGGGTGAACACTGAAGCTTTCTTT
NA | TRBD2 | TRBJ2-7 | TRBV10-2 | CASSENGGSSNEQYF | TGCGCCAGCAGTGAGAATGGCGGGAGTTCAAACGAGCAGTACTTC
NA | TRBD2 | TRBJ2-5 | TRBV6-1 | CASSLGGGKETQYF | TGTGCCAGCAGCCTGGGGGGAGGGAAGGAGACCCAGTACTTC
once | TRBD1 | TRBJ1-5 | TRBV19 | CASTGTGGSQPQHF | TGTGCCAGTACCGGGACAGGGGGCTCACAGCCCCAGCATTTT
NA | TRBD2 | TRBJ2-7 | TRBV15 | CATSTHGLAREQYF | TGTGCCACCAGCACCCATGGACTAGCGCGCGAGCAGTACTTC
few | NA | TRBJ1-2 | TRBV7-3 | CASSPSPDSGYTF | TGTGCCAGCAGCCCTAGCCCCGACTCTGGCTACACCTTC
NA | TRBD1 | TRBJ1-2 | TRBV6-5 | CASSYSRTGGGYGYTF | TGTGCCAGCAGTTACTCGAGGACAGGGGGCGGCTATGGCTACACCTTC
NA | NA | TRBJ2-5 | TRBV5-4 | CASSSPATGHQETQYF | TGTGCCAGCAGCTCACCGGCGACAGGTCACCAAGAGACCCAGTACTTC
NA | NA | TRBJ2-5 | TRBV28 | CASSRVLQGTQYF | TGTGCCAGCAGTCGGGTCCTCCAAGGGACCCAGTACTTC
NA | TRBD1 | TRBJ2-6 | TRBV5-8 | CASSPGTGAFGANVLTF | TGTGCCAGCAGCCCCGGGACAGGGGCCTTCGGGGCCAACGTCCTGACTTTC
NA | TRBD2 | TRBJ2-7 | TRBV5-1 | CASSLQASGTSYEQYF | TGCGCCAGCAGCTTGCAGGCTAGCGGGACCAGCTACGAGCAGTACTTC
few | TRBD1 | TRBJ1-1 | TRBV19 | CASSADRGGKMNTEAFF | TGTGCCAGTAGTGCCGACAGGGGAGGGAAGATGAACACTGAAGCTTTCTTT
NA | NA | TRBJ2-7 | TRBV19 | CASLSCRGVKEQYF | TGTGCCAGCCTATCCTGCCGGGGAGTAAAGGAGCAGTACTTC
NA | NA | TRBJ1-1 | TRBV19 | CASSREDRSEAFF | TGTGCCAGTAGCCGCGAGGACAGATCTGAAGCTTTCTTT
NA | NA | TRBJ2-3 | TRBV14 | CASSQGLTDTQYF | TGTGCCAGCAGCCAAGGACTCACAGATACGCAGTATTTT
NA | TRBD2 | TRBJ2-1 | TRBV5-1 | CASSLGGTSGSYEQFF | TGCGCCAGCAGCTTAGGAGGGACTAGCGGGAGCTATGAGCAGTTCTTC
few | NA | TRBJ1-5 | TRBV13 | CASSLGRVRPQHF | TGTGCCAGCAGCTTAGGCCGAGTAAGGCCCCAGCATTTT
NA | TRBD2 | TRBJ2-7 | TRBV7-9 | CASSSSGTHEQYF | TGTGCCAGCAGCTCCAGCGGGACGCACGAGCAGTACTTC
once | TRBD1 | TRBJ1-2 | TRBV28 | CASEQGSYGYTF | TGTGCCAGCGAACAGGGGTCCTATGGCTACACCTTC
once | NA | TRBJ1-4 | TRBV5-4 | CASSLVQGRGRWMKNCFF | NA
NA | NA | TRBJ1-2 | TRBV15 | CATSRPQVGDGYTF | TGTGCCACCAGCAGACCGCAGGTCGGGGATGGCTACACCTTC
NA | NA | TRBJ2-2 | TRBV4-2 | CASSQDPPSGELFF | TGTGCCAGCAGCCAAGATCCCCCGTCCGGGGAGCTGTTTTTT
few | TRBD2 | TRBJ2-3 | TRBV5-4 | CASSVKAGGLTDTQYF | TGTGCCAGCAGCGTAAAAGCGGGGGGGCTCACAGATACGCAGTATTTT
once | NA | TRBJ2-7 | TRBV5-1 | CASSLLPGSPYEQYF | TGCGCCAGCAGCTTGCTGCCTGGCAGTCCGTACGAGCAGTACTTC
NA | TRBD1 | TRBJ1-5 | TRBV28 | CASSLEQGGQPQHF | TGTGCCAGCAGTTTGGAACAGGGGGGTCAGCCCCAGCATTTT
NA | NA | TRBJ1-2 | TRBV4-3 | CASSQEFSANGYTF | TGCGCCAGCAGCCAAGAGTTTTCAGCGAATGGCTACACCTTC
NA | NA | TRBJ1-3 | TRBV27 | CASTAGPRNTIYF | TGTGCCAGCACGGCGGGGCCTCGAAACACCATATATTTT
NA | TRBD1 | TRBJ1-3 | TRBV6-5 | CASSLGTGISGNTIYF | TGTGCCAGCAGTTTGGGGACAGGGATCTCTGGAAACACCATATATTTT
NA | NA | TRBJ2-7 | TRBV6-5 | CASSYSSSSYEQYF | TGTGCCAGCAGTTACTCGTCTTCCTCCTACGAGCAGTACTTC
NA | NA | TRBJ2-5 | TRBV7-9 | CASTPRLETQYF | TGTGCCAGCACCCCCAGGTTAGAGACCCAGTACTTC
once | TRBD1 | TRBJ1-5 | TRBV5-6 | CASSLGGFSGEYSNQPQHF | TGTGCCAGCAGCTTAGGGGGCTTCTCTGGGGAATATAGCAATCAGCCCCAGCATTTT
NA | NA | TRBJ1-4 | TRBV7-2 | CASSLGGQINEKLFF | TGTGCCAGCAGCTTAGGCGGACAGATTAATGAAAAACTGTTTTTT